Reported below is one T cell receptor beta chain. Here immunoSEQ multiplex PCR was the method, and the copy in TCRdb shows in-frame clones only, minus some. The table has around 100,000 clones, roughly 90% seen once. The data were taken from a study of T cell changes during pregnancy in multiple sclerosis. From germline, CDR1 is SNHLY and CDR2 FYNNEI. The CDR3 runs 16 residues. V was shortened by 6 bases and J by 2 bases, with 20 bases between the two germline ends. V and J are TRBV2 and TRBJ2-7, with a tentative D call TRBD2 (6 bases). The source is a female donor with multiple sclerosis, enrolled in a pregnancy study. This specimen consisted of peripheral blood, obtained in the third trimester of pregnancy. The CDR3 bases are TGTGCCAGCAGAGACCTGTCGTTTAGCGGACCCTACGAGCAGTACTTC. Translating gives CASRDLSFSGPYEQYF. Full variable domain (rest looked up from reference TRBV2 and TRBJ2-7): EPEVTQTPSHQVTQMGQEVILRCVPISNHLYFYWYRQILGQKVEFLVSFYNNEISEKSEIFDDQFSVERPDGSNFTLKIRSTKLEDSAMYFCASRDLSFSGPYEQYFGPGTRLTVT.